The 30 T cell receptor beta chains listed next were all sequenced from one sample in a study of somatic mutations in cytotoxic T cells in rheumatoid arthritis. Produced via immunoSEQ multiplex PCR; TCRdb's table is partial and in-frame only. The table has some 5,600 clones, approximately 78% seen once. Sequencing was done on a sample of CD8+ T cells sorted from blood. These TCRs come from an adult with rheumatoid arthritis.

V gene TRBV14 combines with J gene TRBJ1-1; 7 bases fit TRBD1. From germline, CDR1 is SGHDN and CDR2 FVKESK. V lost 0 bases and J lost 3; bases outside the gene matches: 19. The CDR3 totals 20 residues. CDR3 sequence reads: CASSQDNWRGRGFRDTEAFF. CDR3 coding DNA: TGTGCCAGCAGCCAAGATAATTGGAGGGGGCGAGGGTTCAGGGACACTGAAGCTTTCTTT. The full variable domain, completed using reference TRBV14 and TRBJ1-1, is EAGVTQFPSHSVIEKGQTVTLRCDPISGHDNLYWYRRVMGKEIKFLLHFVKESKQDESGMPNNRFLAERTGGTYSTLKVQPAELEDSGVYFCASSQDNWRGRGFRDTEAFFGQGTRLTVV.

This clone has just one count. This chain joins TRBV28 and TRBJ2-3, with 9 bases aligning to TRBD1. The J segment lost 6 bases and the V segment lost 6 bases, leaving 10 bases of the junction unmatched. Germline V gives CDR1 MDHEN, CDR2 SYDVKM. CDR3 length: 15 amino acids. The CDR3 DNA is TGTGCCAGCAGGTCCTCCCGGGACAGGGCGGATACGCAGTATTTT. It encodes CASRSSRDRADTQYF. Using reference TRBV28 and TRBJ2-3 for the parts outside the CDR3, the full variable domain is DVKVTQSSRYLVKRTGEKVFLECVQDMDHENMFWYRQDPGLGLRLIYFSYDVKMKEKGDIPEGYSVSREKKERFSLILESASTNQTSMYLCASRSSRDRADTQYFGPGTRLTVL.

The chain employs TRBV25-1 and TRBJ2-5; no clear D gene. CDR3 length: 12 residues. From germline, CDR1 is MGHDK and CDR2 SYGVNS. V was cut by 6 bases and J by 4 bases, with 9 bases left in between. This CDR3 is CASSLTIETQYF. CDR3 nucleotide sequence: TGTGCCAGCAGCCTCACCATAGAGACCCAGTACTTC. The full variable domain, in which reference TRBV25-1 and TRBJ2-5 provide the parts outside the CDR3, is EADIYQTPRYLVIGTGKKITLECSQTMGHDKMYWYQQDPGMELHLIHYSYGVNSTEKGDLSSESTVSRIRTEHFPLTLESARPSHTSQYLCASSLTIETQYFGPGTRLLVL.

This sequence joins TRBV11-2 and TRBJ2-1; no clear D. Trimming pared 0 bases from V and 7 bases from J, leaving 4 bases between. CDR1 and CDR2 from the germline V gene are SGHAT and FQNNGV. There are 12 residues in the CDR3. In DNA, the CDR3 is TGTGCCAGCAGCTTAGATCGGAATGAGCAGTTCTTC. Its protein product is CASSLDRNEQFF.

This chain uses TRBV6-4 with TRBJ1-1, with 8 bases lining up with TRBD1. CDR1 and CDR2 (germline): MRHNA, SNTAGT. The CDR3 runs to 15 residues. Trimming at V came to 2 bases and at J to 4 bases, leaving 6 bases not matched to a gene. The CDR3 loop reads CASSDGTGMSTEAFF. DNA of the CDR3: TGTGCCAGCAGTGACGGGACAGGAATGTCCACTGAAGCTTTCTTT.

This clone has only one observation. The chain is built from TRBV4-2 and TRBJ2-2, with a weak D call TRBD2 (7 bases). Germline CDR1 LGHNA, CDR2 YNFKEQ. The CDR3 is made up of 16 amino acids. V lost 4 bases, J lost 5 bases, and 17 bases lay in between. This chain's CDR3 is CASSPEGEGGTGELFF. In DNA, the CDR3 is TGTGCCAGCAGCCCGGAGGGGGAGGGCGGAACCGGGGAGCTGTTTTTT.

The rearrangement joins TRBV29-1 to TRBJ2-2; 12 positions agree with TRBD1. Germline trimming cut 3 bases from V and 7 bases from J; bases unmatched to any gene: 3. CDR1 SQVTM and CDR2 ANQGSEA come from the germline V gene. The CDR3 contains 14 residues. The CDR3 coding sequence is TGCAGCGTTGATTGGGACAGGGGGCTCGGGGAGCTGTTTTTT. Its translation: CSVDWDRGLGELFF.

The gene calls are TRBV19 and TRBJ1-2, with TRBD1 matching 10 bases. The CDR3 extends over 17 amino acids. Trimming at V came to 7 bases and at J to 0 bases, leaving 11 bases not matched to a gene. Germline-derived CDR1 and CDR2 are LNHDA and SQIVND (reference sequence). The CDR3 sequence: CASTGKGQGGPNYGYTF. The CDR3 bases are TGTGCCAGTACGGGAAAAGGACAGGGGGGCCCTAACTATGGCTACACCTTC.

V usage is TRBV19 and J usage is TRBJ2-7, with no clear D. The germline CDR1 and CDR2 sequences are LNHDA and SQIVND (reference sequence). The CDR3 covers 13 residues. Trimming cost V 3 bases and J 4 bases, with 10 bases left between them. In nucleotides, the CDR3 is TGTGCCAGTAGTATTGACAACGGATACGAGCAGTACTTC. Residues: CASSIDNGYEQYF. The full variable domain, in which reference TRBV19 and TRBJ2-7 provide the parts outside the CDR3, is DGGITQSPKYLFRKEGQNVTLSCEQNLNHDAMYWYRQDPGQGLRLIYYSQIVNDFQKGDIAEGYSVSREKKESFPLTVTSAQKNPTAFYLCASSIDNGYEQYFGPGTRLTVT.

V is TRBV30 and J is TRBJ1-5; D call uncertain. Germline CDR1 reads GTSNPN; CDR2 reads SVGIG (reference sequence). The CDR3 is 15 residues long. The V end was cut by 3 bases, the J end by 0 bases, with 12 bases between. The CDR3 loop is CAWRGNGYSNQPQHF. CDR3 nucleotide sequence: TGTGCCTGGAGAGGAAATGGATATAGCAATCAGCCCCAGCATTTT.

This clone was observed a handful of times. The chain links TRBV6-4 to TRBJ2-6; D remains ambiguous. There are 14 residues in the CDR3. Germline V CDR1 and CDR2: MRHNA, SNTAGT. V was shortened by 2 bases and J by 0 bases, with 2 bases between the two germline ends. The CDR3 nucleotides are TGTGCCAGCAGTGACAACTCTGGGGCCAACGTCCTGACTTTC. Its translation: CASSDNSGANVLTF.

DNA for the CDR3: TGCGCCAGCAGCCAAGTCGTGCGACAGGGGGTCCAGCCCCAGCATTTT. It yields the protein CASSQVVRQGVQPQHF. The chain carries TRBV4-1 and TRBJ1-5; TRBD1 matches 9 bases. V shed 1 base, J shed 7 bases, and the junction held 8 bases outside the gene matches. From germline, CDR1 is MGHRA and CDR2 YSYEKL. This CDR3 region has 16 residues.

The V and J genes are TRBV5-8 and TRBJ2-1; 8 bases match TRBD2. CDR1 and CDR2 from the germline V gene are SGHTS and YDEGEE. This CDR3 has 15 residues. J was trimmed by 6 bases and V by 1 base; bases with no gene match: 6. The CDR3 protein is CASSLQASGFNEQFF. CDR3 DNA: TGTGCCAGCAGCTTGCAGGCTAGCGGGTTCAATGAGCAGTTCTTC.

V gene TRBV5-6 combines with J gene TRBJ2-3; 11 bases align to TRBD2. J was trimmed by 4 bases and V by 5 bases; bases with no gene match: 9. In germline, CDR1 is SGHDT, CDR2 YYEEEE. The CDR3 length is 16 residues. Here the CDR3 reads CASSNEMGLAADTQYF. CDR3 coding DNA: TGTGCCAGCAGTAATGAAATGGGACTAGCGGCAGATACGCAGTATTTT.

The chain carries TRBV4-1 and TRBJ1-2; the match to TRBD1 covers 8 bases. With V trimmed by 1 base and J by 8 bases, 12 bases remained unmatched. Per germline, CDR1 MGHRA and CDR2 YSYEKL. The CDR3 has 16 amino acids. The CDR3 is CASSQAPGQARDGYTF. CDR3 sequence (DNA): TGCGCCAGCAGCCAAGCGCCGGGACAGGCGAGGGACGGCTACACCTTC.

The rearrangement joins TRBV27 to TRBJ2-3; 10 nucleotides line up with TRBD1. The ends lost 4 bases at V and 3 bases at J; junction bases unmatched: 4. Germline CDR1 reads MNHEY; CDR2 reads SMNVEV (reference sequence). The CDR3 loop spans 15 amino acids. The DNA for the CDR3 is TGTGCCAGCAGTTATCGGGACAGGGGTACAGATACGCAGTATTTT. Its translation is CASSYRDRGTDTQYF.

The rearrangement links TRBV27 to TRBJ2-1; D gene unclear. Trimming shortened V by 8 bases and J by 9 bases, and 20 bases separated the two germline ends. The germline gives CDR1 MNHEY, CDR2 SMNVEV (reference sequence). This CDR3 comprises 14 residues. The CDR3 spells CASQTYSSASEQFF. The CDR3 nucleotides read TGTGCCAGCCAAACCTACTCAAGCGCCAGTGAGCAGTTCTTC.

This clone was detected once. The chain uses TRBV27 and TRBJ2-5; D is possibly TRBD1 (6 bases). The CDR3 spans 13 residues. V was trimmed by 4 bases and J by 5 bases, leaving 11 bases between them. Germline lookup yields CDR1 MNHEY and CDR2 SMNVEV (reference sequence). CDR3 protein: CASSWDTGETQYF. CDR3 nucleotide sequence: TGTGCCAGCAGTTGGGACACCGGGGAGACCCAGTACTTC.

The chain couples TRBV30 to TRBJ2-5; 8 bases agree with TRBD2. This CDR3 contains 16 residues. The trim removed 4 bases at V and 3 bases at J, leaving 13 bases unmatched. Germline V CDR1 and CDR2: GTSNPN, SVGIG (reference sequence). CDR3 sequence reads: CAWIGLAGRNEETQYF. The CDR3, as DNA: TGTGCCTGGATAGGTCTAGCGGGCCGAAATGAAGAGACCCAGTACTTC.

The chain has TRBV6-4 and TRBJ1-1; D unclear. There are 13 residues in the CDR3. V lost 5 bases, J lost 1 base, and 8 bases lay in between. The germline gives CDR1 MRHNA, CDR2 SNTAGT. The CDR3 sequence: CASSPTENTEAFF. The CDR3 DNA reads TGTGCCAGCAGTCCCACAGAGAACACTGAAGCTTTCTTT.

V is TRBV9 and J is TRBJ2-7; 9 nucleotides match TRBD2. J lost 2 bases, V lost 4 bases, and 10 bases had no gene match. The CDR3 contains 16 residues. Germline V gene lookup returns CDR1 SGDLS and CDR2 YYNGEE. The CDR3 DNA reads TGTGCCAGCAGCCAAGATAGCGGGAGTTCCCCCTACGAGCAGTACTTC. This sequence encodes CASSQDSGSSPYEQYF.

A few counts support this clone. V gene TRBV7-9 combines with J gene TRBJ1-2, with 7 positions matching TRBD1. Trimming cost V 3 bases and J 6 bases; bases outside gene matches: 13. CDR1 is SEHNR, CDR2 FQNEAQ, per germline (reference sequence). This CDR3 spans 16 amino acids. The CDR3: CASSFPALAGGDGYTF. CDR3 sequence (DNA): TGTGCCAGCAGCTTTCCCGCCCTGGCAGGGGGAGATGGCTACACCTTC.

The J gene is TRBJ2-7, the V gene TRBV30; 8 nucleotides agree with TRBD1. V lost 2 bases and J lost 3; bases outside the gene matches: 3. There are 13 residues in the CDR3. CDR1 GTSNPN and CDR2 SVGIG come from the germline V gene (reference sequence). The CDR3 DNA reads TGTGCCTGGAGTTTTACAGGGGGCTACGAGCAGTACTTC. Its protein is CAWSFTGGYEQYF. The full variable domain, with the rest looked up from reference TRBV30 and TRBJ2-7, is SQTIHQWPATLVQPVGSPLSLECTVEGTSNPNLYWYRQAAGRGLQLLFYSVGIGQISSEVPQNLSASRPQDRQFILSSKKLLLSDSGFYLCAWSFTGGYEQYFGPGTRLTVT.

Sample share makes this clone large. In DNA form, the CDR3 reads TGTGCCAGCAGTGAAGACATCTACGAGCAGTACTTC. Translated, it gives CASSEDIYEQYF. The chain employs TRBV6-1 and TRBJ2-7; the D is unclear. Germline CDR1 reads MNHNS; CDR2 reads SASEGT. CDR3 size: 12 residues. V dropped 1 base and J dropped 3 bases, with 4 bases sitting between them.

The CDR3: CASSSRPEELAEAFF. The CDR3 region has the DNA TGTGCCAGCAGCTCTCGCCCCGAAGAATTAGCTGAAGCTTTCTTT. This chain connects TRBV7-6 to TRBJ1-1; no definite D call. V dropped 4 bases and J dropped 6 bases, with 18 bases sitting between them. This CDR3 is built from 15 residues. Germline lookup yields CDR1 SGHVS and CDR2 FNYEAQ.

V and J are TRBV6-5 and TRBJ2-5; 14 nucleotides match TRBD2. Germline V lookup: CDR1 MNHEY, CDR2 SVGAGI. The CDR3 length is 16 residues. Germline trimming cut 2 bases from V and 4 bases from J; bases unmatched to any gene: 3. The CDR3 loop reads CASSYRLAGGGETQYF. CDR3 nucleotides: TGTGCCAGCAGTTACAGACTAGCGGGGGGGGGAGAGACCCAGTACTTC.

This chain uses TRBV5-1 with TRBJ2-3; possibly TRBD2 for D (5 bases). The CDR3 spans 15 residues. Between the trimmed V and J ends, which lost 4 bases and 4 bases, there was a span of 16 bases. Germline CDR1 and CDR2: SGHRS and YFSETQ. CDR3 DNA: TGCGCCAGCAGCCCTTGGGCGCCGGACTCAGATACGCAGTATTTT. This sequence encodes CASSPWAPDSDTQYF.

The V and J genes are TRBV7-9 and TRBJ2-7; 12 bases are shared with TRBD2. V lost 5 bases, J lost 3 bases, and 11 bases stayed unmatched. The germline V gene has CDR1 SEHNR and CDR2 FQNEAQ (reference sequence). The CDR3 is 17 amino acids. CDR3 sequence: CASSPRLGTSGYYEQYF. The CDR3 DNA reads TGTGCCAGCAGCCCTAGGCTCGGGACTAGCGGGTACTACGAGCAGTACTTC.

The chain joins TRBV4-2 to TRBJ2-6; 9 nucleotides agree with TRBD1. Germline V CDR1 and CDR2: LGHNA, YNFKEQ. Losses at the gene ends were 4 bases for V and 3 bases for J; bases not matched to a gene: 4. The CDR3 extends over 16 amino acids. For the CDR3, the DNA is TGTGCCAGCAGCCCAAGACAGGGGGATGGGGCCAACGTCCTGACTTTC. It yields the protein CASSPRQGDGANVLTF.

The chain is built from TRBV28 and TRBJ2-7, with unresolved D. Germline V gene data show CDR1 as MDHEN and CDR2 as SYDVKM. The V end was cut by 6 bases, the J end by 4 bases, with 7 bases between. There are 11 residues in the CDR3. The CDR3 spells CASSRSYEQYF. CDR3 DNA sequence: TGTGCCAGCAGCCGCAGTTACGAGCAGTACTTC.